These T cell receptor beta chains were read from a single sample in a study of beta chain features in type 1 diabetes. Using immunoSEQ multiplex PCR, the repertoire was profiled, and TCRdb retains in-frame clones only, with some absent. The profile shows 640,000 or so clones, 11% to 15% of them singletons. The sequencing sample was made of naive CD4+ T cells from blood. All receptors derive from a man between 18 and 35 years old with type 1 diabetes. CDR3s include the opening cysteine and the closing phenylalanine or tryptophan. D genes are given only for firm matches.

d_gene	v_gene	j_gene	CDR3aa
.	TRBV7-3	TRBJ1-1	CASSADRNTEAFF
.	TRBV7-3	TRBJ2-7	CASSLTSGPYEQYF
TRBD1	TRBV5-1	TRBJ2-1	CASSLTGGTYNEQFF
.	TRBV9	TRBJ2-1	CASSVGGGSYNEQFF
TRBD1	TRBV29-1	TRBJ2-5	CSVVQGAPETQYF
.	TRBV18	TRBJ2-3	CASSPGDTQYF
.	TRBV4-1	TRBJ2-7	CASSQKILGNYEQYF
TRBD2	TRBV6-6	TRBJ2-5	CASSYSTSVQETQYF
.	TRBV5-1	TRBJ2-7	CASSLGRPVNSYEQYF
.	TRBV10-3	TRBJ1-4	CAIREGGTNEKLFF
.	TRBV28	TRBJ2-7	CASSFRGGIYEQYF
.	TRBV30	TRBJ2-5	CAWSPPGLRTPKAKETQYF
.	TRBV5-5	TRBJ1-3	CASSLWGTGNTIYF
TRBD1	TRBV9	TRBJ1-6	CASSLRQGRRSPLHF
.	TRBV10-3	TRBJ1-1	CASSLDSSGAFF
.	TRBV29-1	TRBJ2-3	CSVERGGPTDTQYF
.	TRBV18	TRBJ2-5	CASSPRTQETQYF
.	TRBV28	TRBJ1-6	CATGGGHSPLHF
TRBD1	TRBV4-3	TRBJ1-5	CASSQEITGTGNQPQHF
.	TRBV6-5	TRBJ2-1	CASSYSPRGDEQFF
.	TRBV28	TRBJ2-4	CASSYGNKNIQYF
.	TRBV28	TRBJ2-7	CASSLGDYEQYF
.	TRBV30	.	CAWTRAPLTGISTQYF
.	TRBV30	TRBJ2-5	CAWSVRGASETQYF
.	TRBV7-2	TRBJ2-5	CASSFGPPETQYF